This T cell receptor (beta chain) was identified during a study of OX40 agonist ivuxolimab in advanced cancers. Study context: Ivuxolimab was delivered to patients intravenously every 2 weeks at doses spanning 0.01 to 10 mg/kg. Anti-PD-1, anti-PD-L1 or anti-CTLA-4 therapy given earlier was allowed, and approximately 40% had some. Regarding the study as a whole: Clonal expansion among partial responders at 0.1-3.0 mg/kg ranked near the lowest.

Concerning this clone itself: The antigen remains unidentified.

Trimming left V 6 bases short and J 5 bases short, with 13 bases between. In germline, CDR1 is MNHEY, CDR2 SMNVEV (reference sequence). This CDR3 contains 13 residues. This table comes from immunoSEQ multiplex PCR, and its TCRdb copy is limited to in-frame clones, with some not included. The repertoire holds about 62,000 clones, with 88% as singletons. This sequence was found in an adult with an advanced solid tumor such as melanoma, head and neck, liver or kidney cancer. V gene TRBV27 combines with J gene TRBJ1-1; possibly TRBD1 for D (5 bases). The sequences come from CD4+ or CD8+ T cells sorted from blood, collected in a trial of the OX40 agonist ivuxolimab. The DNA for the CDR3 is TGTGCCAGCAGACTAGGGACGCGGACTGAAGCTTTCTTT. Its translation: CASRLGTRTEAFF.